This TCR beta chain was observed in a study of cytomegalovirus exposure and HLA in healthy donors. Points from the study as a whole: Rates of TCR association differed by HLA locus in a later analysis, with DRB1 highest and HLA-C lowest.

Amplification used 60 Vbeta primers and 13 Jbeta primers. The assay was immunoSEQ multiplex PCR, and TCRdb's table has in-frame clones only and misses some. This table holds some 150,000 clones, 80% found once. Turning to this clone: Its antigen is undetermined.

The specimen was PBMCs. The source of this sequence is a young man in good health and CMV-seronegative.

The CDR3 DNA follows: TGTGCCAGCAGTTTTAGGGGGCTCGGTAATCAGCCCCAGCATTTT. Protein product: CASSFRGLGNQPQHF. This chain uses TRBV6-6 with TRBJ1-5; TRBD1 agrees at 7 bases. Germline-derived CDR1 and CDR2 are MNHNY and SVGAGI (reference sequence). The CDR3 runs to 15 residues. The junction had 7 bases not matched to a gene; V was cut back by 4 bases and J by 4 bases.